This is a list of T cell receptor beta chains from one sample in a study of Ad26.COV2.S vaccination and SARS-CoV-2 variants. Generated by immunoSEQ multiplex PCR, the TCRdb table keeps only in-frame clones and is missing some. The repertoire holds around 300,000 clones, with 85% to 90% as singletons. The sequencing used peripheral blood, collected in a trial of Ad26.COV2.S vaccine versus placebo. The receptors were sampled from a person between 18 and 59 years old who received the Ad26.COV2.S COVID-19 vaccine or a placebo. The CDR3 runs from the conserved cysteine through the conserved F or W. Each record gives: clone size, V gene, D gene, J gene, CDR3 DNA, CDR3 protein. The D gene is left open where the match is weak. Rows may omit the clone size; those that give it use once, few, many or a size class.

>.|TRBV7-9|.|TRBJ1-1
TGTGCCAGCAGCGTCTGGGACGAGGGGACTGAAGCTTTCTTT
CASSVWDEGTEAFF
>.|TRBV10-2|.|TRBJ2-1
TGCGCCAGCAGTGCCGCGGGTAAAAATGAGCAGTTCTTC
CASSAAGKNEQFF
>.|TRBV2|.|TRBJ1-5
TGTGCCAGCAGCTACGATTACAGCAATCAGCCCCAGCATTTT
CASSYDYSNQPQHF
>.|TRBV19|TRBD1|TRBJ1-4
TGTGCCAGTAGTATATCAGGGACAGGGAATGAAAAACTGTTTTTT
CASSISGTGNEKLFF
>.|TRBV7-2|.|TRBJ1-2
TGTGCCAGCAGCTTATATTCCAGAGGCTACACCTTC
CASSLYSRGYTF
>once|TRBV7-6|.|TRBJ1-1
TGTGCCAGCAGCTTAACATCGAACACTGAAGCTTTCTTT
CASSLTSNTEAFF
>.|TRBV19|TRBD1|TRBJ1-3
TGTGCCAGTAGAAGAATCGACAGGGGTTTAGGAAACACCATATATTTT
CASRRIDRGLGNTIYF
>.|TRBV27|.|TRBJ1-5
TGTGCCAGCAGCCAACGTCAGGGTTACGGCAATCAGCCCCAGCATTTT
CASSQRQGYGNQPQHF
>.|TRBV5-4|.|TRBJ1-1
TGTGCCAGCAGCTTGGAGGAGGGGACCGCTGAAGCTTTCTTT
CASSLEEGTAEAFF
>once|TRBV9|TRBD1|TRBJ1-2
TGTGCCAGCAGCGAGACAGGGTTTGGCTACACCTTC
CASSETGFGYTF
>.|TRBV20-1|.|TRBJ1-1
TGCAGTGCTAGTTTTTCGGACCCGCGAGGGGCTGAAGCTTTCTTT
CSASFSDPRGAEAFF
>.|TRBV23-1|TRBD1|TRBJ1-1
TGCGCCAGCAGTGTGAGGACAGGGGGCGTGACTGAAGCTTTCTTT
CASSVRTGGVTEAFF
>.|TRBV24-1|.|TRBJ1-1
TGTGCCACCAGTGAGATGGCCCACATGGACAGCCCAAACACTGAAGCTTTCTTT
CATSEMAHMDSPNTEAFF
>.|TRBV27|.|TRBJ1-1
TGTGCCAGCAGAGGTGCCATGGGGACTGAAGCTTTCTTT
CASRGAMGTEAFF